The rows below give T cell receptor beta chains drawn from one sample of a study of blood T cell repertoires in COVID-19. Measured with immunoSEQ multiplex PCR; TCRdb has only the in-frame clones, and not every one. Found here are tens of thousands of clones, roughly 88% of them singletons; the top ten hold roughly 8.1%. Material: peripheral blood. All receptors derive from a woman between 70 and 85 years old with acute or convalescent COVID-19. Both conserved end residues are part of each CDR3. D genes are given only for firm matches. Where a row states a size, it is once, few, many or the class of an expanded clone; other rows omit it.

-	TRBV2	-	TRBJ2-3	CASSEGVMGTDTQYF	TGTGCCAGCAGCGAGGGGGTCATGGGCACAGATACGCAGTATTTT
TRBD1	TRBV6-4	-	TRBJ1-2	CASSDSGTGHGRRGYTF	TGTGCCAGCAGTGACTCGGGGACAGGGCATGGGAGGCGAGGCTACACCTTC
-	TRBV9	-	TRBJ2-1	CASSVALAEYNEQFF	TGTGCCAGCAGCGTAGCCTTAGCGGAATACAATGAGCAGTTCTTC
-	TRBV6-5	-	TRBJ1-1	CASRSVGAYTEAFF	TGTGCCAGCAGATCGGTGGGGGCTTACACTGAAGCTTTCTTT
-	TRBV6-1	-	TRBJ1-1	CASSERFDMNTEAFF	TGTGCCAGCAGTGAAAGATTCGACATGAACACTGAAGCTTTCTTT
-	TRBV28	-	TRBJ1-5	CASSTMTDQPQHF	TGTGCCAGCAGTACCATGACAGATCAGCCCCAGCATTTT
-	TRBV11-3	-	TRBJ2-1	CASSLSSNSYNEQFF	TGTGCCAGCAGCTTATCCTCTAACTCCTACAATGAGCAGTTCTTC
-	TRBV5-1	-	TRBJ2-1	CASSLVHNPSYNEQFF	TGCGCCAGCAGCTTGGTTCACAACCCCTCCTACAATGAGCAGTTCTTC
TRBD2	TRBV3-1/TRBV3-2	-	TRBJ2-7	CASSPTSGRISSYEQYF	TGTGCCAGCAGCCCGACTAGCGGGAGGATTAGCTCCTACGAGCAGTACTTC
-	TRBV3-1/TRBV3-2	few	TRBJ1-5	CASSPNGHYNPQHF	TGTGCCAGCAGCCCAAACGGACACTATAATCCCCAGCATTTT
-	TRBV19	few	TRBJ2-2	CASSIRGSTGELFF	TGTGCCAGTAGTATCCGGGGGAGCACCGGGGAGCTGTTTTTT
TRBD2	TRBV2	-	TRBJ2-3	CASSELAGGPLLTDTQYF	TGTGCCAGCAGTGAATTGGCGGGAGGGCCACTATTAACAGATACGCAGTATTTT
TRBD2	TRBV19	-	TRBJ2-1	CASSILAGAGNEQFF	TGTGCCAGTAGTATCTTAGCGGGAGCAGGCAATGAGCAGTTCTTC
-	TRBV6-1	-	TRBJ2-3	CASSEDSLSLDTDTQYF	TGTGCCAGCAGTGAGGACTCTCTGTCCCTTGACACAGATACGCAGTATTTT
TRBD2	TRBV27	-	TRBJ2-3	CASSLEGGRWVDTQYF	TGTGCCAGCAGTTTAGAGGGCGGGAGGTGGGTAGATACGCAGTATTTT
-	TRBV27	-	TRBJ2-1	CASSLDRATNEQFF	TGTGCCAGCAGTTTGGACAGAGCAACCAATGAGCAGTTCTTC
-	TRBV24-1	-	TRBJ1-2	CATSDPGSYGYTF	TGTGCCACCAGTGACCCCGGGAGCTATGGCTACACCTTC
-	TRBV27	-	TRBJ1-4	CASSPPHLRNEKLFF	TGTGCCAGCAGTCCCCCGCACCTTCGGAATGAAAAACTGTTTTTT
-	TRBV4-1	-	TRBJ2-4	CASSQDSSRDGIQYF	TGCGCCAGCAGCCAAGATTCCTCCAGGGATGGCATTCAGTACTTC
TRBD1	TRBV5-6	-	TRBJ1-2	CASSRGTERLPGYTF	TGTGCCAGCAGCAGGGGGACAGAACGGCTGCCGGGCTACACCTTC
-	TRBV20-1	-	TRBJ2-1	CSASLGDEQFF	TGCAGTGCTAGTCTGGGAGATGAGCAGTTCTTC
TRBD1	TRBV7-2	-	TRBJ2-3	CASSSRQGMWDTQYF	TGTGCCAGCAGCTCTCGACAGGGGATGTGGGATACGCAGTATTTT
-	TRBV4-1	once	TRBJ2-7	CASSQVLMAEAYEQYF	TGCGCCAGCAGCCAAGTCCTAATGGCGGAAGCCTACGAGCAGTACTTC
-	TRBV28	-	TRBJ2-3	CASMGGIPTDTQYF	TGTGCCAGCATGGGCGGGATACCCACAGATACGCAGTATTTT
TRBD1	TRBV6-6	-	TRBJ2-7	CASQTGGFYEQYF	TGTGCCAGCCAGACAGGGGGCTTTTACGAGCAGTACTTC
-	TRBV27	once	TRBJ2-7	CASSLLPRGGYEQYF	TGTGCCAGCAGTCTGCTACCCAGGGGCGGATACGAGCAGTACTTC
-	TRBV11-2	-	TRBJ2-7	CASSLSGTGGTSYEQYF	TGTGCCAGCAGCCTAAGTGGGACCGGAGGGACTTCCTACGAGCAGTACTTC
TRBD2	TRBV19	-	TRBJ2-1	CASSFSAGGYNEQFF	TGTGCCAGTAGTTTCTCAGCGGGAGGCTACAATGAGCAGTTCTTC
TRBD2	TRBV28	once	TRBJ2-3	CASTKRGADTQYF	TGTGCCAGCACTAAGCGGGGGGCCGATACGCAGTATTTT
TRBD1	TRBV5-1	-	TRBJ1-1	CASSWTGNPEAFF	TGCGCCAGCAGCTGGACAGGGAACCCTGAAGCTTTCTTT
-	TRBV24-1	-	TRBJ1-2	CATSGLQGPGYGYTF	TGTGCCACCAGTGGATTACAGGGACCCGGGTATGGCTACACCTTC
-	TRBV21-1	-	TRBJ1-3	CASSKVLRSQGGNTIYF	TGTGCCAGCAGCAAGGTCCTCAGGTCCCAGGGGGGAAACACCATATATTTT
TRBD2	TRBV19	-	TRBJ2-3	CASSIDLLAGPRDTQYF	TGTGCCAGTAGTATAGATCTGTTAGCGGGGCCGCGGGATACGCAGTATTTT
TRBD1	TRBV5-4	-	TRBJ2-7	CASSTTGGAYEQYF	TGTGCCAGCAGCACAACAGGGGGTGCCTACGAGCAGTACTTC
-	TRBV2	-	TRBJ2-7	CASRRLDEQYF	TGTGCCAGCAGGAGGTTAGATGAGCAGTACTTC
-	TRBV3-1/TRBV3-2	-	TRBJ2-1	CASSQDFRAVGNEQFF	TGTGCCAGCAGCCAAGACTTCAGGGCCGTTGGCAATGAGCAGTTCTTC
TRBD2	TRBV5-1	-	TRBJ2-1	CASSRYYTSGVYNEQFF	TGCGCCAGCAGCAGATACTATACTAGCGGCGTCTACAATGAGCAGTTCTTC
-	TRBV19	-	TRBJ1-2	CASTGVNYGYTF	TGTGCCAGTACAGGGGTTAACTATGGCTACACCTTC
TRBD2	TRBV7-2	-	TRBJ2-7	CASSGGGTYEQYF	TGTGCCAGCAGCGGCGGGGGAACCTACGAGCAGTACTTC
-	TRBV7-3	-	TRBJ1-4	CASSLNRATNEKLFF	TGTGCCAGCAGCTTAAACAGGGCAACTAATGAAAAACTGTTTTTT
-	TRBV7-2	-	TRBJ2-7	CASSLESSTYEQYF	TGTGCCAGCAGCTTAGAATCTAGTACCTACGAGCAGTACTTC
TRBD2	TRBV5-1	-	TRBJ2-2	CASSSGAGNTGELFF	TGCGCCAGCAGCTCGGGAGCGGGAAACACCGGGGAGCTGTTTTTT
-	TRBV11-2	-	TRBJ1-1	CASSSSRVTDFYANTEAFF	TGTGCCAGCAGCTCCAGCCGGGTCACTGATTTTTACGCGAACACTGAAGCTTTCTTT
-	TRBV2	-	TRBJ2-7	CASSEAGQILYEQYF	TGTGCCAGCAGTGAAGCAGGACAGATACTCTACGAGCAGTACTTC
TRBD1	TRBV5-8	-	TRBJ1-2	CASSLFKGDSHGYTF	TGTGCCAGCAGCTTGTTCAAGGGGGACAGTCACGGCTACACCTTC
-	TRBV28	-	TRBJ2-3	CASSPPRGPISTDTQYF	TGTGCCAGCAGCCCCCCCAGGGGCCCGATTAGCACCGATACGCAGTATTTT
TRBD2	TRBV5-5	-	TRBJ2-1	CASSLGPLASGTYEQFF	TGTGCCAGCAGCTTGGGCCCGTTGGCTAGCGGGACTTACGAGCAGTTCTTC
TRBD2	TRBV19	-	TRBJ2-2	CASSFKRDGGELFF	TGTGCCAGTAGTTTCAAGCGGGATGGCGGGGAGCTGTTTTTT
TRBD2	TRBV6-4	-	TRBJ2-3	CASSAKHFTGGSTDTQYF	TGTGCCAGCAGTGCCAAGCACTTCACGGGAGGGAGCACAGATACGCAGTATTTT
-	TRBV12-3/TRBV12-4	-	TRBJ2-1	CASRQGSEQFF	TGTGCCAGCAGGCAGGGATCTGAGCAGTTCTTC
-	TRBV19	-	TRBJ1-1	CASSIGMNTEAFF	TGTGCCAGTAGTATTGGCATGAACACTGAAGCTTTCTTT
TRBD2	TRBV10-3	-	TRBJ2-4	CAISEPTSGVTKNIQYF	TGTGCCATCAGTGAACCGACTAGCGGGGTTACTAAAAACATTCAGTACTTC
-	TRBV12-3/TRBV12-4	-	TRBJ1-1	CASSSRQNTEAFF	TGTGCCAGCAGTTCCCGACAGAACACTGAAGCTTTCTTT
-	TRBV19	-	TRBJ1-1	CASSGRWRAEAFF	TGTGCCAGTAGTGGCAGGTGGCGGGCTGAAGCTTTCTTT
TRBD1	TRBV27	-	TRBJ1-4	CASSLQGGKLFF	TGTGCCAGCAGTTTACAGGGGGGAAAACTGTTTTTT
-	TRBV4-1	once	TRBJ1-1	CASSRQGNTEAFF	TGCGCCAGCAGCCGGCAGGGGAACACTGAAGCTTTCTTT
TRBD2	TRBV30	-	TRBJ2-1	CAWRVSGRAEQFF	TGTGCCTGGAGAGTTAGCGGGAGGGCTGAGCAGTTCTTC
TRBD1	TRBV6-1	-	TRBJ1-4	CASSEKWDRDPFVPNEKLFF	TGTGCCAGCAGTGAAAAGTGGGACAGGGACCCCTTTGTACCTAATGAAAAACTGTTTTTT